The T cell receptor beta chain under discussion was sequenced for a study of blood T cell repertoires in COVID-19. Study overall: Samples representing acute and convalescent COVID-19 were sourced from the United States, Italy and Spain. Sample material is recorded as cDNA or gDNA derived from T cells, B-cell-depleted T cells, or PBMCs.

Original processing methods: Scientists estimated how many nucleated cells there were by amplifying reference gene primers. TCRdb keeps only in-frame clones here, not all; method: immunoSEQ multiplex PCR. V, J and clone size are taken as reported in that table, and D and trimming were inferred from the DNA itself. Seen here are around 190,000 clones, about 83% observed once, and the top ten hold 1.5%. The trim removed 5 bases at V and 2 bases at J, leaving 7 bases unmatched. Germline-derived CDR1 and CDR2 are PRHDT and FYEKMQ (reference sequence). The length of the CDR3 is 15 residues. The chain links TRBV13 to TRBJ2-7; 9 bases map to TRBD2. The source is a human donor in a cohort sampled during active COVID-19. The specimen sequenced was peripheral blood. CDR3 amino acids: CASSNPGLAPYEQYF. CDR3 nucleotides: TGTGCCAGCAGCAACCCGGGACTAGCACCCTACGAGCAGTACTTC.